The 18 T cell receptor beta chains below all came from one sample that was sequenced in a study of monozygotic twins with inflammatory bowel disease. TCRdb re-called the 5' RACE reads and catalogs CDR3 proteins one per entry, DNA excluded. The table lists 300,000 to 400,000 distinct CDR3 sequences. The specimen was blood. These receptors were taken from a human donor with ulcerative colitis or Crohn's disease, or a healthy co-twin of an affected twin (not recorded which).

The chain joins TRBV4-1 to TRBJ2-1; the TCRdb D gene call, TRBD2, has no DNA to confirm it. The length of the CDR3 is 16 residues. Germline loops: CDR1 MGHRA, CDR2 YSYEKL. CDR3 residues: CASSRVAGTTYNEQFF.

The rearrangement joins TRBV29-1 to TRBJ2-1; TCRdb lists TRBD1, though no DNA is available to test this call. The CDR3 has 15 residues. Germline CDR1 reads SQVTM; CDR2 reads ANQGSEA. The CDR3 here is CSVESPQGAYNEQFF.

The genes are TRBV20-1 and TRBJ2-7; TCRdb designates TRBD2, a call that cannot be tested without DNA. The CDR3 runs to 15 residues. CDR1 DFQATT and CDR2 SNEGSKA come from the germline V gene (reference sequence). CDR3 amino acids: CSAVDSLAGGREQYF.

This sequence joins TRBV15 and TRBJ2-1. There are 12 residues in the CDR3. Germline V lookup: CDR1 LNHNV, CDR2 YYDKDF (reference sequence). The chain's CDR3 is CATGSSYNEQFF.

The chain carries TRBV15 and TRBJ2-1; the D call from TCRdb, TRBD2, cannot be confirmed without DNA. This CDR3 is built from 16 residues. Germline values: CDR1 LNHNV, CDR2 YYDKDF (reference sequence). The CDR3 is CATSRRLADLGDEQFF.

The gene calls are TRBV12-3 or TRBV12-4 and TRBJ2-6; TCRdb's assignment of TRBD1 cannot be checked, as there is no DNA. The CDR3 contains 17 residues. CDR3 sequence reads: CASSSLRTISGANVLTF.

The chain joins TRBV12-3 or TRBV12-4 to TRBJ2-5. This CDR3 spans 16 amino acids. The CDR3 loop is CASSLSGSVYQETQYF.

CDR3 sequence: CASSVGTGIQNIQYF. The rearrangement links TRBV9 to TRBJ2-4; TCRdb reports TRBD1, a call that lacks DNA to check it against. This CDR3 is built from 15 residues. Germline V gives CDR1 SGDLS, CDR2 YYNGEE.

V gene TRBV23-1 combines with J gene TRBJ2-5; TCRdb's D call, TRBD2, is unchecked because there is no DNA. TRBV23-1 is treated as an ORF (open reading frame) with a function not yet certain. CDR3 length: 16 amino acids. The CDR3 spells CASSQSRTSGVETQYF.

The genes are TRBV5-1 and TRBJ2-1; TCRdb calls TRBD2, which cannot be checked without DNA. The CDR3 covers 15 residues. Germline CDR1 and CDR2: SGHRS and YFSETQ. CDR3 loop: CDSRADRSSYNEQFF. Combining the CDR3 with reference TRBV5-1 and TRBJ2-1 gives the whole variable domain KAGVTQTPRYLIKTRGQQVTLSCSPISGHRSVSWYQQTPGQGLQFLFEYFSETQRNKGNFPGRFSGRQFSNSRSEMNVSTLELGDSALYLCDSRADRSSYNEQFFGPGTRLTVL.

This chain connects TRBV20-1 to TRBJ1-5; checking the TCRdb D call of TRBD1 is not possible without DNA. Germline CDR1 DFQATT, CDR2 SNEGSKA (reference sequence). The length of the CDR3 is 16 residues. The CDR3 here is CSARDLAGAGNQPQHF.

The chain joins TRBV7-8 to TRBJ2-1; as DNA is missing, the TRBD2 call by TCRdb cannot be tested. There are 15 residues in the CDR3. The germline gives CDR1 SGHVS, CDR2 FQNEAQ. Here the CDR3 reads CASSPELAGNHEQFF.

The CDR3 protein is CASSGQGDEQYF. The V call is TRBV2, the J call TRBJ2-7; TCRdb designates TRBD1, a call that cannot be tested without DNA. CDR3 length equals 12 residues. Germline assignment: CDR1 SNHLY and CDR2 FYNNEI.

CDR3 loop: CASSYSLIQGPNQPQHF. The chain combines TRBV6-5 with TRBJ1-5; TCRdb selects TRBD1, and the lack of DNA leaves this call unchecked. This CDR3 has 17 residues. From germline, CDR1 is MNHEY and CDR2 SVGAGI.

V is TRBV2 and J is TRBJ2-3; no DNA is available, so the TRBD1 call from TCRdb remains unchecked. The CDR3 covers 16 residues. Looked up from germline, CDR1 is SNHLY and CDR2 is FYNNEI. The CDR3 loop is CASSEANAGPTDTQYF.

The rearrangement joins TRBV4-3 to TRBJ2-2. Germline V CDR1 and CDR2: LGHNA, YSLEER. The CDR3 consists of 14 residues. The CDR3 sequence: CASSRGVLTGELFF.

CDR3 protein: CAISDTKGIGEKLFF. The chain uses TRBV10-3 and TRBJ1-4; as DNA is missing, the TRBD1 call by TCRdb cannot be tested. This CDR3 comprises 15 residues. Germline V gene sequence: CDR1 ENHRY, CDR2 SYGVKD.

This sequence joins TRBV5-8 and TRBJ1-1; TCRdb reports TRBD1, a call that lacks DNA to check it against. The CDR3 totals 13 residues. The germline V gene has CDR1 SGHTS and CDR2 YDEGEE. CDR3 protein: CASSTGQGTEAFF.